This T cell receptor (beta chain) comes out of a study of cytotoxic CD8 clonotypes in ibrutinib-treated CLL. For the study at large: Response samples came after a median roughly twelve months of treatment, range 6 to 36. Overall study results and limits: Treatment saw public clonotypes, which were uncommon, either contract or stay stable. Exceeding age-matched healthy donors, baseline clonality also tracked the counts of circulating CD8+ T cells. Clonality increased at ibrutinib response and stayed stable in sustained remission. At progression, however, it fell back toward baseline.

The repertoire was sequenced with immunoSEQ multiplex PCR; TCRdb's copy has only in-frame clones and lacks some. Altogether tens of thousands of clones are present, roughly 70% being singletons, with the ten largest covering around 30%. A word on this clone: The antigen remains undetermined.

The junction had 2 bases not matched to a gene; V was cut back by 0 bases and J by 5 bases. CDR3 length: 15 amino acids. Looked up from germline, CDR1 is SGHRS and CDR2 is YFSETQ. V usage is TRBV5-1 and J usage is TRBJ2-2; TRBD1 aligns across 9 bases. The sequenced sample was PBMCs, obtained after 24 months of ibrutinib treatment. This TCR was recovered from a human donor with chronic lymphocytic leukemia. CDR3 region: CASSLVGQGTGELFF. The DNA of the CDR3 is TGCGCCAGCAGCTTGGTAGGACAGGGGACCGGGGAGCTGTTTTTT.